These 13 T cell receptor beta chains share one sample of origin, sequenced in a study of blood T cell repertoires in COVID-19. The protocol was immunoSEQ multiplex PCR, while the TCRdb copy is restricted to in-frame clones and leaves out a portion. The data show over 120,000 clones, about 80% seen once. The specimen was PBMCs or T cells enriched from blood (not recorded which). The origin of the receptors is a woman aged 50 to 65 who had recovered from COVID-19.

The chain uses TRBV6-5 and TRBJ1-2; the match to TRBD1 covers 9 bases. Germline-derived CDR1 and CDR2 are MNHEY and SVGAGI. V lost 5 bases and J lost 2; bases outside the gene matches: 6. This CDR3 spans 15 amino acids. This chain's CDR3 is CASSLRTGENYGYTF. The CDR3 DNA is TGTGCCAGCAGTCTTCGGACAGGGGAGAACTATGGCTACACCTTC.

In this sample, this clone turned up once. The rearrangement links TRBV12-3 or TRBV12-4 to TRBJ2-1, with 9 nucleotides matching TRBD1. V was pared by 5 bases and J by 6 bases, with 2 bases of the junction left unmatched. The CDR3 totals 13 residues. CDR3 amino acids: CASSTGGGNEQFF. CDR3 bases: TGTGCCAGCAGTACAGGGGGCGGCAATGAGCAGTTCTTC.

This sequence joins TRBV7-9 and TRBJ1-1, with 10 bases lining up with TRBD1. This CDR3 region has 16 residues. After removal of 5 bases from V and 5 bases from J, the junction contained 11 bases not matched to a gene. The germline V gene has CDR1 SEHNR and CDR2 FQNEAQ (reference sequence). The CDR3 coding sequence is TGTGCCAGCAGCCCAGACAGGGGGCGTGGGGGTACTGAAGCTTTCTTT. Its translation is CASSPDRGRGGTEAFF.

In this sample, this clone turned up many times. The chain carries TRBV25-1 and TRBJ2-2; D is perhaps TRBD2 (5 bases). Germline V gene data show CDR1 as MGHDK and CDR2 as SYGVNS. Trimming stripped 1 base from V and 5 bases from J, with 14 bases between. This CDR3 has 16 residues. The CDR3 region is CASSEFDRTGTGELFF. CDR3 nucleotide sequence: TGTGCCAGCAGTGAATTCGATCGAACGGGGACCGGGGAGCTGTTTTTT.

The chain employs TRBV24-1 and TRBJ2-7, with 11 bases fitting TRBD1. Trimming at V came to 2 bases and at J to 5 bases, leaving 4 bases not matched to a gene. Germline CDR1 KGHDR, CDR2 SFDVKD. The CDR3 has 15 amino acids. The CDR3 region has the DNA TGTGCCACCAGTGATTCGGGACAGGGGGTGAACGAGCAGTACTTC. Encoded protein: CATSDSGQGVNEQYF.

The J gene is TRBJ1-2, the V gene TRBV11-2, with 8 bases lining up with TRBD1. Losses at the gene ends were 5 bases for V and 4 bases for J; bases not matched to a gene: 6. Germline assignment: CDR1 SGHAT and CDR2 FQNNGV. The CDR3 extends over 14 amino acids. CDR3 residues: CASSPGGNPYGYTF. CDR3 coding DNA: TGTGCCAGCAGCCCAGGGGGCAACCCCTATGGCTACACCTTC.

This chain links TRBV13 with TRBJ2-2; weak D call: TRBD2 (5 bases). V gave up 5 bases and J gave up 0 bases, with 13 bases separating them. CDR1 PRHDT and CDR2 FYEKMQ come from the germline V gene (reference sequence). The length of the CDR3 is 16 residues. The CDR3 nucleotides read TGTGCCAGCAGCCCTAGGACTGCCCCGAACACCGGGGAGCTGTTTTTT. Translation gives CASSPRTAPNTGELFF.

The gene calls are TRBV6-4 and TRBJ1-2, with D perhaps matching TRBD1 (5 bases). V was clipped by 2 bases and J by 8 bases, with 15 bases between them. The CDR3 has 14 amino acids. Germline CDR1 reads MRHNA; CDR2 reads SNTAGT. The CDR3 reads CASSDGDDSEGYTF. The DNA for the CDR3 is TGTGCCAGCAGTGACGGGGATGACAGTGAAGGCTACACCTTC.

Concerning this clone itself: The same CDR3 also results from other DNA sequences found in this sample. The rearrangement uses TRBV3-1 (or the pseudogene TRBV3-2) and TRBJ1-3; D is unclear. V lost 1 base and J 1 base, leaving 5 bases between the germline ends. The CDR3 length is 14 residues. Germline V gives CDR1 LGHDT, CDR2 YNNKEL (reference sequence). Here the CDR3 DNA reads TGTGCCAGCAGCCAAGGAGGGTCTGGAAACACCATATATTTT. This translates into CASSQGGSGNTIYF.

This chain links TRBV18 with TRBJ1-3; D is possibly TRBD1 (5 bases). V lost 4 bases, J lost 1 base, and 14 bases lay in between. The CDR3 is made up of 16 amino acids. Germline V gives CDR1 KGHSH, CDR2 LQKENI. CDR3 loop: CASSLRPRVSGNTIYF. As DNA, the CDR3 is TGTGCCAGCTCACTAAGGCCCAGGGTATCTGGAAACACCATATATTTT.

The chain is built from TRBV29-1 and TRBJ1-2; D remains unclear. The V gene's germline CDR1 is SQVTM and CDR2 ANQGSEA. CDR3 length equals 13 residues. V was cut by 2 bases and J by 0 bases, with 7 bases left in between. The CDR3 bases are TGCAGCGTTGAACGGGAAGCTAACTATGGCTACACCTTC. This gives the protein CSVEREANYGYTF.

The chain uses TRBV5-1 and TRBJ2-3; 9 bases align to TRBD2. CDR3 size: 16 residues. CDR1 is SGHRS and CDR2 is YFSETQ in the germline V gene. V gave up 1 base and J gave up 2 bases; unmatched junction bases: 5. The CDR3 DNA sequence: TGCGCCAGCAGCTTGTACCTAGCGGGGACCACAGATACGCAGTATTTT. Its translation is CASSLYLAGTTDTQYF.

As concerns this clone: Other nucleotide sequences in the sample specify the same CDR3. V is TRBV18 and J is TRBJ2-5, with D perhaps TRBD1 (5 bases). Trimming cost V 1 base and J 4 bases, with 7 bases left between them. The CDR3 loop spans 13 amino acids. Looked up from germline, CDR1 is KGHSH and CDR2 is LQKENI. The CDR3 protein is CASSPRQGETQYF. CDR3 DNA: TGTGCCAGCTCACCACGGCAGGGAGAGACCCAGTACTTC.